The subject of this entry is one TCR beta chain. Its antigen remains unknown. This record comes from a study of cytomegalovirus exposure and HLA in healthy donors. The PCR had 60 Vbeta and 13 Jbeta primers. This table comes from immunoSEQ multiplex PCR, and its TCRdb copy is limited to in-frame clones, with some not included. The sample holds 80,000 to 95,000 clones, around 75% seen once. The germline V gene has CDR1 MNHEY and CDR2 SVGAGI. Trimming took 8 bases from V and 3 from J, leaving 8 bases between them. The CDR3 is made up of 11 amino acids. The study's findings and limits: The listing of 150 to 200 TCR beta chains classed them as cytomegalovirus-associated. About 87% or about 30% of the time was how often most TCR beta V segments were productive, according to an earlier analysis. When analyzed later, a missense DCLRE1C variant was found to be linked to TCR beta V- and J-gene trimming.

The sample taken for sequencing was PBMCs. This sequence joins TRBV6-5 and TRBJ2-7, with D maybe TRBD1 (5 bases). The source is a woman aged 40 to 49 in good health and CMV-seropositive. In DNA form, the CDR3 reads TGTGCCAGCGCAAGGGGCTACGAGCAGTACTTC. Protein sequence: CASARGYEQYF.